This TCR beta chain was sequenced during a study of T-cell reconstitution after alpha-beta-depleted transplantation in children. Unique molecular identifiers tagged the TCRbeta library. TCRdb independently ran MiXCR on the PCR reads; one entry per CDR3 protein. This sample yields some 590,000 distinct CDR3 sequences, of which about 11% are seen a single time; 4% belongs to the top ten. The origin of this receptor is a human donor who donated a stem cell graft to a child with acute myeloid leukemia. The sample was PBMCs from the stem cell graft donor, taken from the stem cell graft.

The CDR3 reads CASSLGSMGNSYEQYF. CDR3 coding DNA: TGTGCCAGCAGCTTAGGCTCGATGGGTAACTCCTACGAGCAGTACTTC. J is TRBJ2-7 and V is TRBV7-2; the D is unclear. V was shortened by 1 base and J by 0 bases, with 13 bases between the two germline ends. CDR1 is SGHTA and CDR2 is FQGNSA in the germline V gene. CDR3 length: 16 amino acids.